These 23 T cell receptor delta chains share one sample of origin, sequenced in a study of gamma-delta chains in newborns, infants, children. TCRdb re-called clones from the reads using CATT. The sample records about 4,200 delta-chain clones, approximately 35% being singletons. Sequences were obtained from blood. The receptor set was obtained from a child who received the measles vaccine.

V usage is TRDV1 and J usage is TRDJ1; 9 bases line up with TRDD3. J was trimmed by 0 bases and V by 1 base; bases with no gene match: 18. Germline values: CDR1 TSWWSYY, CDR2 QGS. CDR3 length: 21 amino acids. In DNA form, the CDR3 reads TGTGCTCTTGGGGAACCTTCCAAATTCTCATACTGGGGGAGGTACACCGATAAACTCATCTTT. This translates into CALGEPSKFSYWGRYTDKLIF.

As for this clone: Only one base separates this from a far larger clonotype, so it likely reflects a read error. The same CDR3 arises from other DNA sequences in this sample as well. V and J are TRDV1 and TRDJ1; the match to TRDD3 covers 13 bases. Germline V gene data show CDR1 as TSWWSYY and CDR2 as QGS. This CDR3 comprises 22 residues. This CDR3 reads CALGDLSYPFHWGIRSTDKLIF. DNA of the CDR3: TGTGCACTTGGGGACCTTTCCTATCCCTTCCACTGGGGGATACGCAGTACCGATAAACTCATCTTT.

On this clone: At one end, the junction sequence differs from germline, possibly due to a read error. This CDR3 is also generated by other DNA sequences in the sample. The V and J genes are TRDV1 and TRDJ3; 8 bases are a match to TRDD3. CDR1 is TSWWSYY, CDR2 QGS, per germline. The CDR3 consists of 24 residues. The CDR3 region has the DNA TGTGCTCTTGGGGAACTTACCGGTCCTTGGTACGACTGGGGGGTAACCTGGGACACCCGACAAATGTTTTTC. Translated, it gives CALGELTGPWYDWGVTWDTRQMFF.

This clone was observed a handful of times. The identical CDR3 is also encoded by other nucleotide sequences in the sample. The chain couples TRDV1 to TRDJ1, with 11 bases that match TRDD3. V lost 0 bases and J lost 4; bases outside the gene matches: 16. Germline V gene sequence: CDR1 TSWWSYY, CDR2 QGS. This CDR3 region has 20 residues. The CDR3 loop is CALGELILGDTLPYIDKLIF. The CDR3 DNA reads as TGTGCTCTTGGGGAACTCATCTTGGGGGATACGCTACCCTATATCGATAAACTCATCTTT.

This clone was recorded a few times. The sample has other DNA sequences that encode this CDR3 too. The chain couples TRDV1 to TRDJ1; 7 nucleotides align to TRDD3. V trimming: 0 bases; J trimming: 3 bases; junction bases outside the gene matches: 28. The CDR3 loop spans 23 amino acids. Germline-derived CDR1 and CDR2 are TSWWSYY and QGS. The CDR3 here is CALGELYHRSTGAQPPGADKLIF. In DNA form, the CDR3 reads TGTGCTCTTGGGGAACTTTATCACCGGAGTACTGGGGCCCAACCTCCGGGCGCCGATAAACTCATCTTT.

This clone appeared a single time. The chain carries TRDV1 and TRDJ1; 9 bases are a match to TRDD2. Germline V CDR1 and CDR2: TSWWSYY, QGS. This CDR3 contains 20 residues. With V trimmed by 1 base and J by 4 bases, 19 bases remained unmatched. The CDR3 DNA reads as TGTGCTCTTGGGGAACCTCTCCCTTCCTACTTTGGGCTGGGAAACGATAAACTCATCTTT. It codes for CALGEPLPSYFGLGNDKLIF.

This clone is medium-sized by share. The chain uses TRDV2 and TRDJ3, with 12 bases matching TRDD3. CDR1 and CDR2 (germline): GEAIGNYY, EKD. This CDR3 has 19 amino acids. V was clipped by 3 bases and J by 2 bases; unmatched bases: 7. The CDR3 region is CACDATGGYQTWDTRQMFF. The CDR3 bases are TGTGCCTGTGACGCAACTGGGGGATACCAAACCTGGGACACCCGACAGATGTTTTTC.

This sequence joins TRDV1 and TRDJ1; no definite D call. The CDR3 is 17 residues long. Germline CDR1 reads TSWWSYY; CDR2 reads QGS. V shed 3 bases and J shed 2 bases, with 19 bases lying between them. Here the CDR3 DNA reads TGTGCTCTTGGGGATACTACGTCGAGGGGTCTGACCGATAAACTCATCTTT. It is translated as CALGDTTSRGLTDKLIF.

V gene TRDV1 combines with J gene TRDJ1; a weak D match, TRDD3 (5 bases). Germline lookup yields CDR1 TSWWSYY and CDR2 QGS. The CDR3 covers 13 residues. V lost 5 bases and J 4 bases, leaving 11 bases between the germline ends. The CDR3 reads CALGLSWGDKLIF. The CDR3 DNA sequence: TGTGCTCTTGGGTTGAGTTGGGGCGATAAACTCATCTTT.

CDR3 residues: CALGELVLACPVLGDTDKLIF. The CDR3 DNA is TGTGCTCTTGGGGAACTAGTTCTGGCCTGCCCGGTACTGGGGGATACGGATAAACTCATCTTT. The chain employs TRDV1 and TRDJ1, with 13 bases aligning to TRDD3. This CDR3 is built from 21 residues. Germline CDR1 reads TSWWSYY; CDR2 reads QGS. Germline trimming cut 0 bases from V and 5 bases from J; bases unmatched to any gene: 18.

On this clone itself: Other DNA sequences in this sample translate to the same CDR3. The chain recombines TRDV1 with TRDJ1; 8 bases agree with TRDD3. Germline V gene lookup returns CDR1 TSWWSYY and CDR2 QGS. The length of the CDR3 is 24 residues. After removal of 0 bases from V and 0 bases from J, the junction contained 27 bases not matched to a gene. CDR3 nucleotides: TGTGCTCTTGGGGAACTAGAAATGGTCAGACTGGGGGTCTTGAGAGGGACGTACACCGATAAACTCATCTTT. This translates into CALGELEMVRLGVLRGTYTDKLIF.

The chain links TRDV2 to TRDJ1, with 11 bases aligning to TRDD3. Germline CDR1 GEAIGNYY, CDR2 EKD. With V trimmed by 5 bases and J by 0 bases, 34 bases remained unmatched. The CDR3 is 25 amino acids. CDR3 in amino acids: CACVSLPTAKMGDTDEEMYTDKLIF. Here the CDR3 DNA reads TGTGCCTGTGTCTCCCTTCCTACTGCTAAAATGGGGGATACGGACGAAGAGATGTACACCGATAAACTCATCTTT.

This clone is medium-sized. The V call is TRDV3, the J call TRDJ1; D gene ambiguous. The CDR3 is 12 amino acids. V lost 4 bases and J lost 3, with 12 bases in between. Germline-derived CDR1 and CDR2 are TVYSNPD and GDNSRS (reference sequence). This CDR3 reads CASEEHSDKLIF. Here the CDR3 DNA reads TGTGCCTCCGAAGAGCACTCCGATAAACTCATCTTT.

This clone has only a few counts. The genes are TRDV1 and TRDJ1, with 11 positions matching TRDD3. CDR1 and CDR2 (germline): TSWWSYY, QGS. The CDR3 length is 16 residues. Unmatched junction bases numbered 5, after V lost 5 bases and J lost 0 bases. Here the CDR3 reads CALGNLLGDNTDKLIF. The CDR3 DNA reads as TGTGCTCTTGGGAATCTACTGGGGGATAACACCGATAAACTCATCTTT.

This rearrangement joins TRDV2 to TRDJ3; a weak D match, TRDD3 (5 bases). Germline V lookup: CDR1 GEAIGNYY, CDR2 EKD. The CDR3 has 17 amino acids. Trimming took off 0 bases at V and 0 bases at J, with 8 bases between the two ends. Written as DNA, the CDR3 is TGTGCCTGTGACACCGTCCTGGGCTCCTGGGACACCCGACAGATGTTTTTC. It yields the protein CACDTVLGSWDTRQMFF.

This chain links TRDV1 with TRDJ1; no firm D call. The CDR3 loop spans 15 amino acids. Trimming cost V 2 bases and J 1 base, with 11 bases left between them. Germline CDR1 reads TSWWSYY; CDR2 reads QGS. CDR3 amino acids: CALGEITTFTDKLIF. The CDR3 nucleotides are TGTGCTCTTGGGGAAATAACTACTTTCACCGATAAACTCATCTTT.

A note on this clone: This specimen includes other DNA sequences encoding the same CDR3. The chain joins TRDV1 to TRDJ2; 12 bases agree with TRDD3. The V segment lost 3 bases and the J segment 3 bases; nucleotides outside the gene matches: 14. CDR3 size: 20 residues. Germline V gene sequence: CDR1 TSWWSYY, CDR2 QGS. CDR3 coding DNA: TGTGCTCTTGGGGAGCCTCTACGGCTGGGGGATACGCTGATGACAGCACAACTCTTCTTT. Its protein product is CALGEPLRLGDTLMTAQLFF.

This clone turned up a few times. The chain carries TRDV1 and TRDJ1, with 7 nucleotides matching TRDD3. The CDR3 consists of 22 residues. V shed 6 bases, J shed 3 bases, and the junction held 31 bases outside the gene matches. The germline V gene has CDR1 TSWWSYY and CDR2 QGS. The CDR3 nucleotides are TGTGCTCTTGGTGGAACGGGCCCGTTTGTACTGGGGAGGGTTTGGTGGTCCGATAAACTCATCTTT. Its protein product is CALGGTGPFVLGRVWWSDKLIF.

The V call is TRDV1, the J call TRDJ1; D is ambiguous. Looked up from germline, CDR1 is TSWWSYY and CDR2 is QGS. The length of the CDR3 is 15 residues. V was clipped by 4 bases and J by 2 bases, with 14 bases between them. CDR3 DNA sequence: TGTGCTCTTGGGGGCACCCCGGCGAGGACCGATAAACTCATCTTT. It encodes CALGGTPARTDKLIF.

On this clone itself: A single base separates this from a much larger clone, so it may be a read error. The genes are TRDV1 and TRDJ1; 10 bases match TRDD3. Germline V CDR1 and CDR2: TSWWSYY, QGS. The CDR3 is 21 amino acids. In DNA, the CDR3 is TGTGCTCTTGGGGACCTCTTCCTACCGTACTGGGGGATGATCAGCACCGATGAACTCATCTTT. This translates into CALGDLFLPYWGMISTDELIF.

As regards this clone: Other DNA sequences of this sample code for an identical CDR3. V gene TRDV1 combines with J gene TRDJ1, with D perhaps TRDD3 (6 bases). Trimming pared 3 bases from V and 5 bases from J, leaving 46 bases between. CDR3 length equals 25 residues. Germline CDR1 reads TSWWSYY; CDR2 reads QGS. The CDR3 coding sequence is TGTGCTCTTGGGGACACACCACTCTTCCACCTCTTCGGGGGAGCAACCCTCCGCGGCACTGATAAACTCATCTTT. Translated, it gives CALGDTPLFHLFGGATLRGTDKLIF.

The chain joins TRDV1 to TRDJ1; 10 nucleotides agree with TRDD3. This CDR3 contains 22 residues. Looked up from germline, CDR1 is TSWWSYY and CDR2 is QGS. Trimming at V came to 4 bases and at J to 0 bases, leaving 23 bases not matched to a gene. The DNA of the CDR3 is TGTGCTCTTGGGGTTATCTTAAGGAGGGGTTACTGGGGGATCTTGTACACCGATAAACTCATCTTT. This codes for CALGVILRRGYWGILYTDKLIF.

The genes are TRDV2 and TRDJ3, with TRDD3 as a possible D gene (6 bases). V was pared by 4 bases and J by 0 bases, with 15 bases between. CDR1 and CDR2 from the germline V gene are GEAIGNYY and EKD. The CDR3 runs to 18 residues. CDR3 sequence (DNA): TGTGCCTGTGATACCACTGGGTGGGGCTCCTGGGACACCCGACAGATGTTTTTC. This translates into CACDTTGWGSWDTRQMFF.